A selection of T cell receptor beta chains follows, all from one sample in a study of graft-versus-host responses after intestinal transplantation. For these TCRs, the target antigens are not known. The method was immunoSEQ multiplex PCR; TCRdb's version includes in-frame clones alone and lacks a portion of them. The sample includes about 47,000 clones, approximately 96% of them seen just once. The input for sequencing was unstimulated CD8+ T cells sorted from spleen or lymph node cells, taken before transplant. The receptors here all came from a human donor who was the organ donor for an intestinal transplant. CDR3s include the opening cysteine and the closing phenylalanine or tryptophan. A D gene is named only where the DNA matches it firmly. Rows may omit the clone size; those that give it use once, few, many or a size class.

TRBJ2-7	.	TRBV9	.	TGTGCCAGCAGCGCCGGGGGACAGCCCTACGAGCAGTACTTC	CASSAGGQPYEQYF
TRBJ2-1	.	TRBV28	TRBD1	TGTGCCAGCAGCCCCCAGACAGGGAGCGATGAGCAGTTCTTC	CASSPQTGSDEQFF
TRBJ2-7	.	TRBV7-2	TRBD2	TGTGCCAGCAGCTTATTTGGGTTCGGGGGGGCCGGTTACGAGCAGTACTTC	CASSLFGFGGAGYEQYF
TRBJ2-7	once	TRBV7-9	.	TGTGCCAGCAGCTTTACCCAAGGACAGAGCTACGAGCAGTACTTC	CASSFTQGQSYEQYF
TRBJ1-1	.	TRBV27	.	TGTGCCAGCACCGCCGGAGGTACAGAAGCTTTCTTT	CASTAGGTEAFF
TRBJ1-5	.	TRBV28	.	TGTGCCAGCCTCAACCGGGGGCGGGATGGCAATCAGCCCCAGCATTTT	CASLNRGRDGNQPQHF
TRBJ2-2	.	TRBV11-3	TRBD1	TGTGCCAGCAGCTCGACAGGGGGATCAGGTTGGGCCGGGGAGCTGTTTTTT	CASSSTGGSGWAGELFF
TRBJ2-7	.	TRBV2	.	TGTGCCAGCAGCGGGGCAGGTTCCGAGCAGTACTTC	CASSGAGSEQYF
TRBJ2-7	.	TRBV27	TRBD1	TGTGCCAGCAGCCCAGGACAGGTCTACGAGCAGTACTTC	CASSPGQVYEQYF
TRBJ2-7	.	TRBV27	.	TGTGCCAGCAGTTTGAGGTGGGACTACGAGCAGTACTTC	CASSLRWDYEQYF
TRBJ1-1	.	TRBV28	TRBD1	TGTGCCAGCAGTTCCATACAGGGGGAGGCTTTCTTT	CASSSIQGEAFF
TRBJ2-7	.	TRBV7-9	.	TGTGCCAGCAGCTTAGTTCCCGACCAGTCCTACGAGCAGTACTTC	CASSLVPDQSYEQYF
TRBJ1-4	.	TRBV7-9	.	TGTGCCAGCAGCATCTCCCTCCGGGGCTATAATGAAAAACTGTTTTTT	CASSISLRGYNEKLFF
TRBJ2-7	.	TRBV7-9	TRBD2	TGTGCCAGCAGGGCTCTAGCGGATTCCTACGAGCAGTACTTC	CASRALADSYEQYF
TRBJ1-1	.	TRBV4-3	.	TGCGCCAGCAGCCAAGGACAGGTGAACACTGAAGCTTTCTTT	CASSQGQVNTEAFF
TRBJ2-7	few	TRBV5-6	TRBD1	TGTGCCAGCAGCTGGGCACAGGGGGCCCGGGATGAGCAGTACTTC	CASSWAQGARDEQYF
TRBJ1-1	once	TRBV13	.	TGTGCCAGCAGCTCACAGGGCGCTGAAGCTTTCTTT	CASSSQGAEAFF
TRBJ1-1	.	TRBV5-3	.	TGTGCCAGAAACCGGGGACATACGAGAATTGAAGCTTTCTTT	CARNRGHTRIEAFF
TRBJ2-3	.	TRBV15	TRBD2	TGTGCCACCTCCGGGACTAGCGGCCTGCTAGGTACAGATACGCAGTATTTT	CATSGTSGLLGTDTQYF
TRBJ2-1	.	TRBV29-1	.	TGCAGCGTTGAAGCCTGGACACGCAATGAGCGGTTCTTC	CSVEAWTRNERFF
TRBJ2-1	.	TRBV25-1	.	TGTGCCAGCAGTGAATTGGACGGCAGCTCCTACAATGAGCAGTTCTTC	CASSELDGSSYNEQFF
TRBJ1-6	.	TRBV27	.	TGTGCCAGCAGTCCGTCCAAGGGGGAAGACCATTCACCCCTCCACTTT	CASSPSKGEDHSPLHF
TRBJ2-7	.	TRBV27	TRBD2	TGTGCCAGCAGTAGACTAGCGGGTATAAGCTCCTACGAGCAGTACTTC	CASSRLAGISSYEQYF
TRBJ2-3	.	TRBV7-2	.	TGTGCCAGCAGCTTAGCAGGGACATATCCCGATACGCAGTATTTT	CASSLAGTYPDTQYF
TRBJ1-2	.	TRBV27	.	TGTGCCAGCAGTCTAGGGATGCACTATGGCTACACCTTC	CASSLGMHYGYTF
TRBJ1-2	.	TRBV18	.	TGTGCCAGCTCACCGACAGAGAACTATGGCTACACCTTC	CASSPTENYGYTF
TRBJ2-7	.	TRBV4-1	TRBD2	TGCGCCAGCAGCCAAGACGACACTAGCGCGTCCTACGAGCAGTACTTC	CASSQDDTSASYEQYF
TRBJ2-5	.	TRBV5-6	.	TGTGCCAGCAGCTTGCCCTACCAAGAGACCCAGTACTTC	CASSLPYQETQYF
TRBJ2-1	.	TRBV13	TRBD2	TGTGCCAGCAGTTTCGGGGTAGCGGGGAGTGAGCAGTTCTTC	CASSFGVAGSEQFF
TRBJ1-5	.	TRBV9	TRBD1	TGTGCCAGCAGCGTAGCAGGGGGCGAGGAGCCCCAGCATTTT	CASSVAGGEEPQHF
TRBJ1-3	.	TRBV7-2	.	TGTGCCAGCAGCTTAGGAGGACCGCAATACTCTGGAAACACCATATATTTT	CASSLGGPQYSGNTIYF
TRBJ1-2	.	TRBV7-9	.	TGTGCCAGCGCGGACTACATAGGGGGAACAGGGTACAACTATGGCTACACCTTC	CASADYIGGTGYNYGYTF
TRBJ2-4	.	TRBV20-1	.	TGCACTGGGGAGGGGGAAAACATTCAGTACTTC	CTGEGENIQYF
TRBJ2-5	.	TRBV29-1	.	TGCAGCGTTGCAGCCTGGGAAGAGACCCAGTACTTC	CSVAAWEETQYF
TRBJ2-1	.	TRBV9	.	TGTGCCAGCAGCTCCCGGAGCTATGAGCAGTTCTTC	CASSSRSYEQFF
TRBJ1-6	.	TRBV7-8	.	TGTGCCAGCAGCTTAGTCCCCGAGGGATATAATTCACCCCTCCACTTT	CASSLVPEGYNSPLHF
TRBJ1-2	.	TRBV7-2	.	TGTGCCAGCAGCCATGGTTTGGCTCGGTTTGCAGGGAACTATGGCTACACCTTC	CASSHGLARFAGNYGYTF
TRBJ2-3	.	TRBV30	TRBD2	TGTGCCTCGGCGGGAGTCACAGATACGCAGTATTTT	CASAGVTDTQYF
TRBJ1-1	.	TRBV6-1	TRBD1	TGTGCCAGCTATAGGGACAGGATACCGAACACTGAAGCTTTCTTT	CASYRDRIPNTEAFF
TRBJ1-6	.	TRBV19	.	TGTGCCAGTACCGCTAGACAGCGGGAAGGGGCAAATTCACCCCTCCACTTT	CASTARQREGANSPLHF
TRBJ2-5	.	TRBV4-2	.	TGTGCCAGCAGTCCCCCAGCAGAAGAGACCCAGTACTTC	CASSPPAEETQYF
TRBJ2-1	.	TRBV2	.	TGTGCCAGCAGTGACCCCCCGGGTCTTAATGAGCAGTTCTTC	CASSDPPGLNEQFF
TRBJ1-1	.	TRBV28	.	TGTGCCAGCATAGGGTCGGACTCCATGAACACTGAAGCTTTCTTT	CASIGSDSMNTEAFF
TRBJ2-7	.	TRBV4-1	.	TGCGCCAGCAGCCAACGACAGGCCTACGAGCAGTACTTC	CASSQRQAYEQYF
TRBJ2-5	.	TRBV13	.	TGTGCCAGCAGCTTAGATTTGGGGACGGAAGAGACCCAGTACTTC	CASSLDLGTEETQYF
TRBJ1-1	.	TRBV7-2	.	TGTGCCAGCAGCTCCGACACCTACACTGAAGCTTTCTTT	CASSSDTYTEAFF
TRBJ2-7	.	TRBV11-2	.	TGTGCCAGCAGCTTAGGGGCCTACGAGCAGTACTTC	CASSLGAYEQYF
TRBJ2-2	.	TRBV18	.	TGTGCCAGCTCACCATCTCCCGGGTGGGGCACCGGGGAGCTGTTTTTT	CASSPSPGWGTGELFF
TRBJ2-7	.	TRBV5-6	.	TGTGCCAGCACCGCCGACGGAACCTACGAGCAGTACTTC	CASTADGTYEQYF